A single sample is the source of the 14 T cell receptor beta chains below, sequenced in a study of cytomegalovirus exposure and HLA in healthy donors. Amplification used 60 Vbeta primers and 13 Jbeta primers. Using immunoSEQ multiplex PCR, the repertoire was profiled, and TCRdb retains in-frame clones only, with some absent. The sample shows approximately 150,000 clones, 71% of them seen only once. The sequencing input was PBMCs. Receptors originate from a woman in her twenties or thirties in good health and CMV-seronegative.

V and J are TRBV2 and TRBJ2-7; D remains unclear. Germline V gene data show CDR1 as SNHLY and CDR2 as FYNNEI. V was clipped by 3 bases and J by 4 bases, with 4 bases between them. The CDR3 runs to 11 residues. For the CDR3, the DNA is TGTGCCAGCAGTGACTATTACGAGCAGTACTTC. Residues: CASSDYYEQYF.

This sequence joins TRBV25-1 and TRBJ2-1, with TRBD2 matching over 9 bases. From germline, CDR1 is MGHDK and CDR2 SYGVNS. This CDR3 is 15 amino acids long. J was trimmed by 0 bases and V by 3 bases; bases with no gene match: 0. DNA of the CDR3: TGTGCCAGCAGTGATAGCGGGGGCTCCTACAATGAGCAGTTCTTC. Its protein is CASSDSGGSYNEQFF.

CDR3 nucleotides: TGTGCCAGCAGCATGGAACCTAGCGGCGCCTACAATGAGCAGTTCTTC. As protein: CASSMEPSGAYNEQFF. The chain is built from TRBV7-6 and TRBJ2-1, with TRBD2 matching 7 bases. The J segment lost 2 bases and the V segment lost 5 bases, leaving 9 bases of the junction unmatched. CDR1 and CDR2 (germline): SGHVS, FNYEAQ. The CDR3 consists of 16 residues.

The CDR3 protein is CASSPSGTTYNEQFF. CDR3 nucleotide sequence: TGTGCCAGCAGCCCTAGCGGGACTACCTACAATGAGCAGTTCTTC. V usage is TRBV9 and J usage is TRBJ2-1; 9 bases map to TRBD2. Germline V lookup: CDR1 SGDLS, CDR2 YYNGEE. This CDR3 has 15 residues. V was clipped by 4 bases and J by 2 bases; unmatched bases: 4.

J is TRBJ1-4 and V is TRBV28; 10 bases line up with TRBD1. The CDR3 is 14 amino acids. The ends lost 6 bases at V and 6 bases at J; junction bases unmatched: 4. Germline V gene sequence: CDR1 MDHEN, CDR2 SYDVKM. CDR3 DNA sequence: TGTGCCAGCAGCGCCGGGACAGGGGATGAAAAACTGTTTTTT. Residues: CASSAGTGDEKLFF.

The chain recombines TRBV25-1 with TRBJ2-7; a weak D match, TRBD1 (6 bases). This CDR3 spans 13 amino acids. Germline lookup yields CDR1 MGHDK and CDR2 SYGVNS. Trimming pared 5 bases from V and 3 bases from J, leaving 11 bases between. In DNA form, the CDR3 reads TGTGCCAGCAGTCTTGGACAGTTCTACGAGCAGTACTTC. Its protein product is CASSLGQFYEQYF.

This clone was observed once. This chain connects TRBV30 to TRBJ2-7, with 8 bases aligning to TRBD1. With V trimmed by 0 bases and J by 3 bases, 7 bases remained unmatched. The germline V gene encodes CDR1 GTSNPN and CDR2 SVGIG (reference sequence). This CDR3 is 15 amino acids long. The DNA for the CDR3 is TGTGCCTGGAGTGTAAGTACAGGGGGTATCTACGAGCAGTACTTC. Protein: CAWSVSTGGIYEQYF.

This clone was counted between two and nine times. The rearrangement uses TRBV9 and TRBJ1-2; 9 nucleotides align to TRBD1. Germline values: CDR1 SGDLS, CDR2 YYNGEE. The CDR3 spans 19 residues. The trim removed 4 bases at V and 4 bases at J, leaving 20 bases unmatched. CDR3 protein: CASSLRPRDRESSPYGYTF. In DNA, the CDR3 is TGTGCCAGCAGCCTTCGCCCCCGGGACAGGGAAAGCTCCCCCTATGGCTACACCTTC.

The table lists this clone with a count of one. The chain combines TRBV4-2 with TRBJ2-5; TRBD1 might be the D (5 bases). Trimming left V 0 bases short and J 4 bases short, with 18 bases between. The CDR3 spans 17 residues. CDR1 is LGHNA and CDR2 is YNFKEQ in the germline V gene. Here the CDR3 reads CASSQEVAGKGRETQYF. The CDR3 DNA reads TGTGCCAGCAGCCAAGAAGTGGCAGGGAAAGGTAGAGAGACCCAGTACTTC.

The chain uses TRBV6-5 and TRBJ2-2; 13 bases line up with TRBD2. V lost 6 bases, J lost 9 bases, and 7 bases stayed unmatched. This CDR3 contains 15 residues. The germline V gene has CDR1 MNHEY and CDR2 SVGAGI. CDR3 protein: CASRITSGGAWELFF. The CDR3 DNA follows: TGTGCCAGCAGAATAACTAGCGGGGGGGCCTGGGAGCTGTTTTTT.

The chain carries TRBV13 and TRBJ1-2; D remains unclear. Trimming took off 0 bases at V and 4 bases at J, with 18 bases between the two ends. From germline, CDR1 is PRHDT and CDR2 FYEKMQ (reference sequence). The CDR3 consists of 17 residues. The DNA of the CDR3 is TGTGCCAGCAGCTTAGGCACCTCCCTAGGAGGGAGCTATGGCTACACCTTC. It yields the protein CASSLGTSLGGSYGYTF.

The V and J genes are TRBV5-4 and TRBJ2-7; TRBD2 matches at 13 bases. Germline values: CDR1 SGHNT, CDR2 YYREEE (reference sequence). This CDR3 is built from 16 residues. V shed 5 bases, J shed 3 bases, and the junction held 8 bases outside the gene matches. The CDR3 region is CASRPGLAGERYEQYF. DNA of the CDR3: TGTGCCAGCAGACCAGGACTAGCGGGAGAACGCTACGAGCAGTACTTC.

V gene TRBV4-3 combines with J gene TRBJ2-2, with D possibly matching TRBD2 (6 bases). Per germline, CDR1 LGHNA and CDR2 YSLEER. This CDR3 has 14 amino acids. The V end was cut by 3 bases, the J end by 6 bases, with 11 bases between. CDR3 nucleotides: TGCGCCAGCAGCCAGGGGAGGCTACCCGGGGAGCTGTTTTTT. It codes for CASSQGRLPGELFF.

V is TRBV28 and J is TRBJ2-3, with 10 bases matching TRBD2. Trimming at V came to 6 bases and at J to 0 bases, leaving 0 bases not matched to a gene. The CDR3 covers 14 residues. Germline assignment: CDR1 MDHEN and CDR2 SYDVKM. CDR3 DNA sequence: TGTGCCAGCAGACTAGCGGGGAGCACAGATACGCAGTATTTT. This encodes CASRLAGSTDTQYF.